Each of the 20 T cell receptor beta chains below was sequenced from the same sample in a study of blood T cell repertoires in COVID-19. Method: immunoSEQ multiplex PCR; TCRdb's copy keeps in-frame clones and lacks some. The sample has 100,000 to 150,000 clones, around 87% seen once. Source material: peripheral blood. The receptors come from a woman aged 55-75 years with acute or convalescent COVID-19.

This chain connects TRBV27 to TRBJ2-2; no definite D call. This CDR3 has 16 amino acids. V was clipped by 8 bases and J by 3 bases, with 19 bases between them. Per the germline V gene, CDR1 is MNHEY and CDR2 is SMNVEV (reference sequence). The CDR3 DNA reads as TGTGCCAGCCGAACGCGCTACCTTGCGGACACCGGGGAGCTGTTTTTT. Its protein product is CASRTRYLADTGELFF.

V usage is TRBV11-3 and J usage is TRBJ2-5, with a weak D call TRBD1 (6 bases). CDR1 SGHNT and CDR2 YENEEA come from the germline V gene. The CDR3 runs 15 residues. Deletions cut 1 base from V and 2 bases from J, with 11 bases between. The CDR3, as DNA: TGTGCCAGCAGCTTAGTTGGCAGGGGACAAGAGACCCAGTACTTC. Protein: CASSLVGRGQETQYF.

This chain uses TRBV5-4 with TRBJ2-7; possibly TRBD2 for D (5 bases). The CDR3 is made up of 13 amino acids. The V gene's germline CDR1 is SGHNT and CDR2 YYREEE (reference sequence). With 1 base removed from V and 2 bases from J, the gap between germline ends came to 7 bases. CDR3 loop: CASSLPGTYEQYF. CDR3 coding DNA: TGTGCCAGCAGCTTGCCGGGAACCTACGAGCAGTACTTC. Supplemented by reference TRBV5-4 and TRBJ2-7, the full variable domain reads ETGVTQSPTHLIKTRGQQVTLRCSSQSGHNTVSWYQQALGQGPQFIFQYYREEENGRGNFPPRFSGLQFPNYSSELNVNALELDDSALYLCASSLPGTYEQYFGPGTRLTVT.

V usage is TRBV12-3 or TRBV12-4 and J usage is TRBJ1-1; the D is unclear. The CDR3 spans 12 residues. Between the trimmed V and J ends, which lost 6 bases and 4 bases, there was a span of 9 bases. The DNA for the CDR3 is TGTGCCAGCAGCGTACGGAGCACTGAAGCTTTCTTT. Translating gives CASSVRSTEAFF.

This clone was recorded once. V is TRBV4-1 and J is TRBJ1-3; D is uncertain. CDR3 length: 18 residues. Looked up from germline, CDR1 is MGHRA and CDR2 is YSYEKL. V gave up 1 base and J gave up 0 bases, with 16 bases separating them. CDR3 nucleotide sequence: TGCGCCAGCAGCCAAGGCTCCGGCTTTCCGGGCTCTGGAAACACCATATATTTT. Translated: CASSQGSGFPGSGNTIYF.

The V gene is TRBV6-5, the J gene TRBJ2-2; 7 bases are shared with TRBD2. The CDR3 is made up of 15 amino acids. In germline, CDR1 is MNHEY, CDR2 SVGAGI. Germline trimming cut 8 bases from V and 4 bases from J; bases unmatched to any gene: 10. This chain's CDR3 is CASGTGGGGTGELFF. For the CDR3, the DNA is TGTGCCAGCGGGACGGGGGGAGGTGGCACCGGGGAGCTGTTTTTT.

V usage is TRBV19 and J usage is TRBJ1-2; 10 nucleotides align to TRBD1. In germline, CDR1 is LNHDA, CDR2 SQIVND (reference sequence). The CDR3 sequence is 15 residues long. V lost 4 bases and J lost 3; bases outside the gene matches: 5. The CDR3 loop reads CASSTPTGGYYGYTF. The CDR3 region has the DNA TGTGCCAGTAGTACCCCGACAGGGGGCTACTATGGCTACACCTTC.

The CDR3 DNA sequence: TGTGCCAGCTCACCACCGACAAGGGCCAACGTCCTGACTTTC. As protein: CASSPPTRANVLTF. The chain links TRBV18 to TRBJ2-6; D is unresolved. Germline assignment: CDR1 KGHSH and CDR2 LQKENI. V was cut by 0 bases and J by 5 bases, with 5 bases left in between. CDR3 length: 14 residues.

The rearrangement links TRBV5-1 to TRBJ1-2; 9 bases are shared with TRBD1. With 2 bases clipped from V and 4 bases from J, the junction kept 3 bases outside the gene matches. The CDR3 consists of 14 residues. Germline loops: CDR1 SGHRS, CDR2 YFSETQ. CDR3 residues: CASSLGQGSYGYTF. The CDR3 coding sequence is TGCGCCAGCAGCTTAGGACAGGGGAGCTATGGCTACACCTTC.

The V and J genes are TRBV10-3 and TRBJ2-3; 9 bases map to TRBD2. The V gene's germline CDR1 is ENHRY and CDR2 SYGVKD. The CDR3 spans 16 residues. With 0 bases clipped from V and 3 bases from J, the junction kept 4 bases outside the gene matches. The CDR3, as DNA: TGTGCCATCAGTGAGTCGCCTAGCGGGATTACAGATACGCAGTATTTT. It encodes CAISESPSGITDTQYF.

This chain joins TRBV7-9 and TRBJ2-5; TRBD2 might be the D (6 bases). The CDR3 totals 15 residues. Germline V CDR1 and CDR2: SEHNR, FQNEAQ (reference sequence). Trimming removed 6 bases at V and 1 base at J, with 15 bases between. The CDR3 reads CASSQGAGTQETQYF. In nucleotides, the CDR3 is TGTGCCAGCAGTCAAGGAGCGGGTACCCAAGAGACCCAGTACTTC.

CDR3 coding DNA: TGTGCCAGCAGCGTTACCGGGACAGCGAACACTGAAGCTTTCTTT. It codes for CASSVTGTANTEAFF. V gene TRBV9 combines with J gene TRBJ1-1, with 7 bases that match TRBD1. This CDR3 spans 15 amino acids. Germline V lookup: CDR1 SGDLS, CDR2 YYNGEE. Trimming at V came to 2 bases and at J to 1 base, leaving 5 bases not matched to a gene. Full variable domain (rest looked up from reference TRBV9 and TRBJ1-1): DSGVTQTPKHLITATGQRVTLRCSPRSGDLSVYWYQQSLDQGLQFLIQYYNGEERAKGNILERFSAQQFPDLHSELNLSSLELGDSALYFCASSVTGTANTEAFFGQGTRLTVV.

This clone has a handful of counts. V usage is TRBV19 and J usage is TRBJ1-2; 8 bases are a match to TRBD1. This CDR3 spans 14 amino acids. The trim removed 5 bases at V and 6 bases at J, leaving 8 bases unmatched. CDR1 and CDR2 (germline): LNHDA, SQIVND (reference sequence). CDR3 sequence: CASSPRTGYDGYTF. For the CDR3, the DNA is TGTGCCAGTAGTCCCCGGACAGGGTACGATGGCTACACCTTC.

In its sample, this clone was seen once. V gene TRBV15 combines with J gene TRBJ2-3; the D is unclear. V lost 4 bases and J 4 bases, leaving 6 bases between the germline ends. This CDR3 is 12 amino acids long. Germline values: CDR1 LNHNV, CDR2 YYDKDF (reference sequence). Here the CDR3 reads CATSTLSDTQYF. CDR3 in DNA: TGTGCCACCAGCACACTCTCAGATACGCAGTATTTT.

The CDR3: CASSYTDRTSEAFF. The CDR3 DNA reads as TGTGCCAGCAGTTACACGGACAGGACGTCTGAAGCTTTCTTT. The rearrangement links TRBV6-6 to TRBJ1-1, with 7 bases lining up with TRBD1. Unmatched junction bases numbered 6, after V lost 2 bases and J lost 6 bases. Germline lookup yields CDR1 MNHNY and CDR2 SVGAGI (reference sequence). The CDR3 has 14 residues.

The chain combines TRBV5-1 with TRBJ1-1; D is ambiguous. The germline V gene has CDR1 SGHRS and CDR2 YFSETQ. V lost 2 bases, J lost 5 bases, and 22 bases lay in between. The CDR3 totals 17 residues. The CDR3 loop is CASSFSSRLVWRTEAFF. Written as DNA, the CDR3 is TGCGCCAGCAGCTTTTCTAGTAGGCTTGTTTGGAGGACTGAAGCTTTCTTT.

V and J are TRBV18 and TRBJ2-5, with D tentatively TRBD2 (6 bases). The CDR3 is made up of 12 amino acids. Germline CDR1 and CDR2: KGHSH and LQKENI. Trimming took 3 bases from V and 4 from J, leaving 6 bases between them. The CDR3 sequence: CASSPGLETQYF. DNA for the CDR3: TGTGCCAGCTCACCGGGACTAGAGACCCAGTACTTC.

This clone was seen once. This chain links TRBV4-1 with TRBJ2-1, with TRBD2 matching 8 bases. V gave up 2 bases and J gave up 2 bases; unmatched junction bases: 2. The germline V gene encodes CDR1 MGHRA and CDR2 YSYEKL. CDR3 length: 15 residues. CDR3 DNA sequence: TGCGCCAGCAGCCAATCGGGAGGGACCTACAATGAGCAGTTCTTC. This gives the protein CASSQSGGTYNEQFF.

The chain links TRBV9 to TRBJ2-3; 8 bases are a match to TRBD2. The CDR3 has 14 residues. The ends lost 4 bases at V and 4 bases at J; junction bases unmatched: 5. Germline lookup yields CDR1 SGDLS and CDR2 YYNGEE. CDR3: CASSPTSGADTQYF. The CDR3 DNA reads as TGTGCCAGCAGCCCAACTAGCGGAGCAGATACGCAGTATTTT.

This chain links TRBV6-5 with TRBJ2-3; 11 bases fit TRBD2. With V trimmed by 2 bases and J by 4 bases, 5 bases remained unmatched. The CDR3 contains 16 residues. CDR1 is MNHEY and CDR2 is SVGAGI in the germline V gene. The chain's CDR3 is CASSYLTSGRADTQYF. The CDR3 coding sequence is TGTGCCAGCAGTTACCTCACTAGCGGGAGAGCAGATACGCAGTATTTT.